What follows are 8 T cell receptor beta chains derived from one specimen sequenced in a study of T cells in Graves' hyperthyroidism and ophthalmopathy (dated by TCRdb to about 2019). The library was generated by multiplex PCR. Reads for this sample came from an Illumina HiSeq 2000. The TCR beta CDR3 regions were amplified from RNA transcripts. A first-round RT-PCR of the TCR CDR3 used the HTBI primer set with the Qiagen OneStep RT-PCR kit. TCRdb reanalyzed the raw reads on its own, using fastp at Q25 for trimming and MiXCR for clone calling, and kept in-frame beta chains. Duplicate CDR3 protein sequences are folded into a single record with the most common DNA and genes. This sample gives roughly 290,000 distinct CDR3 sequences in total; roughly 15% of them show up just once. Of the sample, 7.8% is held by the ten largest clones. The sequenced material came from blood. These receptors were obtained from a woman aged 25-40 years with Graves' hyperthyroidism that later progressed to Graves' ophthalmopathy.

There are many counts of this clonotype. The rearrangement links TRBV27 to TRBJ1-1; D perhaps matches TRBD1 (6 bases). The V gene lost 3 bases and the J gene lost 5 bases, with 13 bases spanning the gap. The CDR3 consists of 14 residues. Per the germline V gene, CDR1 is MNHEY and CDR2 is SMNVEV (reference sequence). CDR3 bases: TGTGCCAGCAGTTTTTCGTCAGGGGTTACTGAAGCTTTCTTT. The encoded protein is CASSFSSGVTEAFF.

This chain joins TRBV19 and TRBJ2-1; no clear D. The V gene's germline CDR1 is LNHDA and CDR2 SQIVND (reference sequence). Trimming left V 4 bases short and J 4 bases short, with 5 bases between. The CDR3 extends over 12 amino acids. The CDR3 region has the DNA TGTGCCAGTAGTAAAATATACAATGAGCAGTTCTTC. It codes for CASSKIYNEQFF.

The sample holds many counts of this clonotype. The chain joins TRBV28 to TRBJ2-2, with D perhaps matching TRBD1 or TRBD2 (6 bases each). This CDR3 contains 17 residues. Germline V gene data show CDR1 as MDHEN and CDR2 as SYDVKM. The V end lost 3 bases, the J end lost 4 bases, and 18 bases lay between the germline ends. This CDR3 is CASSFPPRGGGTGELFF. CDR3 bases: TGTGCCAGCAGTTTCCCTCCCAGGGGAGGTGGCACCGGGGAGCTGTTTTTT.

This clonotype was detected many times. The chain has TRBV11-2 and TRBJ2-7; 9 bases are shared with TRBD1. The CDR3 has 14 amino acids. J gave up 4 bases and V 5 bases, and 6 bases lay outside the gene matches. Germline V CDR1 and CDR2: SGHAT, FQNNGV. The CDR3 DNA reads as TGTGCCAGCAGCGTACAGGGGGCCGTGTACGAGCAGTACTTC. It encodes CASSVQGAVYEQYF.

This clonotype was detected only a few times. The J gene is TRBJ2-5, the V gene TRBV19; 7 bases are shared with TRBD2. The germline V gene encodes CDR1 LNHDA and CDR2 SQIVND (reference sequence). V was pared by 2 bases and J by 3 bases, with 12 bases of the junction left unmatched. The CDR3 covers 17 residues. CDR3 region: CASSIFRMGGGEETQYF. The CDR3 region has the DNA TGTGCCAGTAGTATATTCCGTATGGGGGGAGGGGAAGAGACCCAGTACTTC. The entire variable domain, with the rest obtained from reference TRBV19 and TRBJ2-5, is as follows: DGGITQSPKYLFRKEGQNVTLSCEQNLNHDAMYWYRQDPGQGLRLIYYSQIVNDFQKGDIAEGYSVSREKKESFPLTVTSAQKNPTAFYLCASSIFRMGGGEETQYFGPGTRLLVL.

This clonotype was observed at least ten times. Here the CDR3 DNA reads TGTGCCAGCACACTGGGAGGCTATGGCTACACCTTC. Amino acid sequence: CASTLGGYGYTF. J is TRBJ1-2 and V is TRBV12-3 or TRBV12-4; no clear D gene. CDR3 length: 12 amino acids. V was clipped by 7 bases and J by 4 bases, with 10 bases between them.

This clonotype has a count of ten or more. The genes are TRBV7-2 and TRBJ1-4, with 7 nucleotides matching TRBD1. Trimming took 2 bases from V and 4 from J; bases not matched to a gene: 7. CDR3 length: 16 amino acids. CDR1 and CDR2 from the germline V gene are SGHTA and FQGNSA. The chain's CDR3 is CASSLPPGGNNEKLFF. CDR3 coding DNA: TGTGCCAGCAGCTTACCCCCAGGGGGGAATAATGAAAAACTGTTTTTT. Drawing the rest from reference TRBV7-2 and TRBJ1-4, the complete variable domain is GAGVSQSPSNKVTEKGKDVELRCDPISGHTALYWYRQSLGQGLEFLIYFQGNSAPDKSGLPSDRFSAERTGGSVSTLTIQRTQQEDSAVYLCASSLPPGGNNEKLFFGSGTQLSVL.

This clonotype was seen repeatedly, ten times or more. This rearrangement joins TRBV7-9 to TRBJ2-7; 8 bases agree with TRBD2. The germline gives CDR1 SEHNR, CDR2 FQNEAQ (reference sequence). V lost 8 bases to trimming and J lost 2 bases; unmatched junction nucleotides: 11. This CDR3 is 15 amino acids long. The CDR3 loop reads CASSGMGSGTYEQYF. The CDR3 DNA follows: TGTGCCAGCTCTGGAATGGGTAGCGGGACCTACGAGCAGTACTTC.